Listed here is a single T cell receptor (beta chain). Assay used: immunoSEQ multiplex PCR; TCRdb lists only in-frame clones, some missing. The data hold about 59,000 clones, with 90% to 95% observed a single time. The sample is drawn from a study of OX40 agonist ivuxolimab in advanced cancers. The V gene end was trimmed by 5 bases and the J gene end by 6 bases; junction bases not matched to a gene: 6. The germline V gene encodes CDR1 MNHEY and CDR2 SMNVEV (reference sequence). The CDR3 has 14 residues. The source was CD4+ or CD8+ T cells sorted from blood, collected in a trial of the OX40 agonist ivuxolimab. The TCR was taken from an adult with an advanced solid tumor such as melanoma, head and neck, liver or kidney cancer. The chain combines TRBV27 with TRBJ2-1; TRBD1 matches at 8 bases. CDR3 sequence reads: CASSPPTGVNEQFF. As DNA, the CDR3 is TGTGCCAGCAGTCCCCCGACAGGGGTCAATGAGCAGTTCTTC.